This T cell receptor beta chain was profiled in a study of blood T cell repertoires in COVID-19. Study-wide context: Donors in the United States, Italy and Spain gave samples during acute or convalescent COVID-19. In each case, the material was cDNA or gDNA derived from T cells, B-cell-depleted T cells, or PBMCs.

Original processing methods: Estimated nucleated cell counts came from reference gene primer amplification. Produced via immunoSEQ multiplex PCR; TCRdb's table is partial and in-frame only. D and trimming come from the DNA, and the V and J calls and clone size come from that table. The sample contains about 170,000 clones, around nine tenths of which appear only once. The sample holds a few counts of this clone. The germline gives CDR1 MDHEN, CDR2 SYDVKM. CDR3 length: 14 residues. V was pared by 5 bases and J by 8 bases, with 10 bases of the junction left unmatched. The source of this sequence is a man between 70 and 80 years old with acute or convalescent COVID-19. Sample: peripheral blood. The chain carries TRBV28 and TRBJ1-2, with 8 bases lining up with TRBD1. The CDR3 nucleotides are TGTGCCAGCAGTCGACAGGGGACGGCTCGAGGCTACACCTTC. Translated, it gives CASSRQGTARGYTF.